The 24 T cell receptor beta chains presented below share a single source sample, sequenced in a study of T cells in tuberculosis. The method was immunoSEQ multiplex PCR; TCRdb's version includes in-frame clones alone and lacks a portion of them. The top ten clones hold 21% of a sample with 50,000 or so clones, approximately 86% of them seen once. Thawed, overnight-rested PBMC were stained with GMM-loaded CD1B tetramer, viability dye and anti-CD3, then sorted. The CD1B tetramers carried C32 glucose monomycolate purified from Rhodococcus equi. Material for sequencing was CD1b-GMM tetramer-negative cells sorted from PBMCs. The receptors derive from an adult woman with latent tuberculosis.

The chain links TRBV18 to TRBJ1-3; no definite D call. This CDR3 region has 16 residues. Trimming left V 3 bases short and J 0 bases short, with 12 bases between. Looked up from germline, CDR1 is KGHSH and CDR2 is LQKENI. Written as DNA, the CDR3 is TGTGCCAGCTCACCTTTACTCGTCGGCTCTGGAAACACCATATATTTT. This translates into CASSPLLVGSGNTIYF.

The chain is built from TRBV4-3 and TRBJ2-7, with D uncertain. The CDR3 runs to 14 residues. The V gene's germline CDR1 is LGHNA and CDR2 YSLEER. Trimming shortened V by 1 base and J by 5 bases, and 12 bases separated the two germline ends. The CDR3 sequence: CASSQGPSFDEQYF. The CDR3 region has the DNA TGCGCCAGCAGCCAAGGGCCTAGTTTCGACGAGCAGTACTTC.

The chain links TRBV5-4 to TRBJ1-2; tentatively, D is TRBD1 (6 bases). V shed 2 bases and J shed 2 bases, with 7 bases lying between them. CDR1 SGHNT and CDR2 YYREEE come from the germline V gene (reference sequence). The CDR3 sequence is 13 residues long. The CDR3 coding sequence is TGTGCCAGCAGCTTCGACAGGAACTATGGCTACACCTTC. This encodes CASSFDRNYGYTF.

The rearrangement uses TRBV20-1 and TRBJ2-1, with D maybe TRBD2 (6 bases). Germline CDR1 DFQATT, CDR2 SNEGSKA (reference sequence). Trimming left V 1 base short and J 13 bases short, with 11 bases between. The CDR3 loop spans 11 amino acids. CDR3 in amino acids: CSARAGGEQFF. The CDR3 nucleotides read TGCAGTGCTAGAGCGGGCGGGGAACAGTTCTTC.

This clone showed up just a few times. This rearrangement joins TRBV19 to TRBJ1-3; TRBD1 matches 7 bases. CDR3 length equals 12 residues. Unmatched junction bases numbered 5, after V lost 11 bases and J lost 4 bases. The germline CDR1 and CDR2 sequences are LNHDA and SQIVND (reference sequence). In DNA, the CDR3 is TGTGCCTCGAGGACAGGAGGAAACACCATATATTTT. This codes for CASRTGGNTIYF.

The gene calls are TRBV11-2 and TRBJ2-3; perhaps TRBD1 as D (6 bases). CDR1 and CDR2 (germline): SGHAT, FQNNGV. V dropped 5 bases and J dropped 2 bases, with 20 bases sitting between them. This CDR3 spans 17 amino acids. DNA for the CDR3: TGTGCCAGCAGCCTAATTGGACAGATGGTTTCCACAGATACGCAGTATTTT. It yields the protein CASSLIGQMVSTDTQYF.

CDR3: CASSPRQGAIPEAFF. The CDR3 coding sequence is TGTGCCAGCAGCCCGAGACAGGGGGCGATCCCTGAAGCTTTCTTT. V and J are TRBV7-2 and TRBJ1-1, with TRBD1 identical over 10 bases. After removal of 5 bases from V and 6 bases from J, the junction contained 9 bases not matched to a gene. CDR3 length: 15 amino acids. Germline CDR1 SGHTA, CDR2 FQGNSA.

This clone turned up a few times. This chain uses TRBV5-6 with TRBJ2-3; 7 bases are a match to TRBD2. V dropped 1 base and J dropped 4; count of bases not matched to a gene: 6. This CDR3 spans 15 amino acids. Germline lookup yields CDR1 SGHDT and CDR2 YYEEEE. The CDR3 reads CASSLFRREADTQYF. DNA for the CDR3: TGTGCCAGCAGCTTGTTCCGACGGGAGGCAGATACGCAGTATTTT.

The V call is TRBV4-2, the J call TRBJ2-7, with 11 nucleotides matching TRBD2. The CDR3 is made up of 15 amino acids. V was clipped by 1 base and J by 5 bases; unmatched bases: 4. CDR1 and CDR2 from the germline V gene are LGHNA and YNFKEQ. CDR3 in amino acids: CASSQVAGGPNEQYF. The CDR3 DNA reads as TGTGCCAGCAGCCAAGTAGCGGGAGGGCCGAACGAGCAGTACTTC.

The chain combines TRBV7-2 with TRBJ1-2; 10 bases align to TRBD1. CDR1 and CDR2 from the germline V gene are SGHTA and FQGNSA. The trim removed 5 bases at V and 6 bases at J, leaving 9 bases unmatched. The length of the CDR3 is 15 residues. The CDR3 here is CASSARDRGRNGYTF. The CDR3 coding sequence is TGTGCCAGCAGCGCCCGGGACAGGGGACGGAATGGCTACACCTTC.

The V and J genes are TRBV5-1 and TRBJ1-4; TRBD1 is a possible D gene (6 bases). Trimming stripped 1 base from V and 3 bases from J, with 16 bases between. The CDR3 totals 17 residues. Germline assignment: CDR1 SGHRS and CDR2 YFSETQ. Here the CDR3 DNA reads TGCGCCAGCAGCTTGCTCGCAGGGGTAATCGCTAATGAAAAACTGTTTTTT. Its protein is CASSLLAGVIANEKLFF.

The rearrangement links TRBV5-1 to TRBJ2-7, with TRBD2 matching 12 bases. The CDR3 extends over 16 amino acids. V lost 4 bases and J lost 6; bases outside the gene matches: 11. Germline loops: CDR1 SGHRS, CDR2 YFSETQ. The CDR3 nucleotides are TGCGCCAGCAGCGTGGGACTAGCGGGCTTCTCGGTCGAGCAGTACTTC. This encodes CASSVGLAGFSVEQYF.

V usage is TRBV2 and J usage is TRBJ1-3; 11 bases map to TRBD1. Germline V gene data show CDR1 as SNHLY and CDR2 as FYNNEI. Trimming at V came to 4 bases and at J to 7 bases, leaving 6 bases not matched to a gene. The CDR3 has 15 amino acids. The CDR3, as DNA: TGTGCCAGCAGTGGGACAGGGGGCATAGGGAACACCATATATTTT. It translates to CASSGTGGIGNTIYF. Supplemented by reference TRBV2 and TRBJ1-3, the full variable domain reads EPEVTQTPSHQVTQMGQEVILRCVPISNHLYFYWYRQILGQKVEFLVSFYNNEISEKSEIFDDQFSVERPDGSNFTLKIRSTKLEDSAMYFCASSGTGGIGNTIYFGEGSWLTVV.

The rearrangement uses TRBV6-5 and TRBJ1-6; 10 bases align to TRBD1. V shed 6 bases and J 10 bases; nucleotides not matched to a gene: 3. The V gene's germline CDR1 is MNHEY and CDR2 SVGAGI. CDR3 size: 13 residues. CDR3 residues: CASRGQGYSPLHF. In nucleotides, the CDR3 is TGTGCCAGCAGGGGACAGGGGTACTCACCCCTCCACTTT.

The rearrangement links TRBV27 to TRBJ2-1, with 10 bases identical to TRBD1. The CDR3 spans 18 residues. The germline CDR1 and CDR2 sequences are MNHEY and SMNVEV (reference sequence). J was trimmed by 2 bases and V by 3 bases; bases with no gene match: 10. CDR3 amino acids: CASSFTPPGTGAYNEQFF. In nucleotides, the CDR3 is TGTGCCAGCAGTTTTACCCCCCCGGGGACAGGGGCCTACAATGAGCAGTTCTTC.

The chain carries TRBV11-3 and TRBJ2-7; TRBD2 matches 11 bases. V lost 3 bases to trimming and J lost 6 bases; unmatched junction nucleotides: 4. Germline V gives CDR1 SGHNT, CDR2 YENEEA. The CDR3 runs 14 residues. CDR3 coding DNA: TGTGCCAGCAGCTTGACTAGCGGGACGGTCGAGCAGTACTTC. This encodes CASSLTSGTVEQYF.

The genes are TRBV4-2 and TRBJ2-7; 12 bases agree with TRBD2. Trimming removed 0 bases from V and 6 bases from J; junction bases left unmatched: 6. The CDR3 spans 16 residues. Germline V CDR1 and CDR2: LGHNA, YNFKEQ. In DNA, the CDR3 is TGTGCCAGCAGCCAAGAGCCTAGCGGGGGGGCGGGCGAGCAGTACTTC. As protein: CASSQEPSGGAGEQYF.

The genes are TRBV6-1 and TRBJ1-2, with D possibly matching TRBD1 (6 bases). CDR3 length: 14 amino acids. Trimming took 2 bases from V and 4 from J, leaving 11 bases between them. In germline, CDR1 is MNHNS, CDR2 SASEGT. This CDR3 is CASSELTGPYGYTF. The CDR3 DNA reads as TGTGCCAGCAGTGAATTAACAGGGCCCTATGGCTACACCTTC.

This clone was observed a handful of times. This chain joins TRBV7-2 and TRBJ1-3, with 8 bases lining up with TRBD1. The CDR3 is 16 residues long. Germline lookup yields CDR1 SGHTA and CDR2 FQGNSA. The trim removed 6 bases at V and 0 bases at J, leaving 7 bases unmatched. The CDR3 DNA follows: TGTGCCAGCAGTTTGCCAGGGGGCCCCTCTGGAAACACCATATATTTT. It specifies CASSLPGGPSGNTIYF. Based on the CDR3 plus reference TRBV7-2 and TRBJ1-3, the full variable domain is GAGVSQSPSNKVTEKGKDVELRCDPISGHTALYWYRQSLGQGLEFLIYFQGNSAPDKSGLPSDRFSAERTGGSVSTLTIQRTQQEDSAVYLCASSLPGGPSGNTIYFGEGSWLTVV.

J is TRBJ1-5 and V is TRBV21-1. TRBV21-1 is a listed pseudogene. CDR3 size: 16 residues. In DNA, the CDR3 is TGTGCCAGCAGCAAGGAGGGTGGAAGACCGAATCAGCCCCAGCATTTT. It is translated as CASSKEGGRPNQPQHF.

Details on this clone: Other DNA sequences from this sample encode an identical CDR3 as well. The chain links TRBV7-9 to TRBJ2-7, with D maybe TRBD2 (6 bases). V shed 1 base and J shed 3 bases, with 19 bases lying between them. The germline V gene has CDR1 SEHNR and CDR2 FQNEAQ (reference sequence). The CDR3 covers 17 residues. In DNA, the CDR3 is TGTGCCAGCAGCTTAGACGGCAGTAGGAGGGGCCGCTACGAGCAGTACTTC. It encodes CASSLDGSRRGRYEQYF.

The chain carries TRBV27 and TRBJ2-7, with 12 bases identical to TRBD2. The CDR3 extends over 17 amino acids. The trim removed 6 bases at V and 0 bases at J, leaving 9 bases unmatched. Germline V gene data show CDR1 as MNHEY and CDR2 as SMNVEV (reference sequence). Here the CDR3 reads CASRPTPTSGSSYEQYF. The CDR3, as DNA: TGTGCCAGCAGACCAACCCCGACTAGCGGGAGCTCCTACGAGCAGTACTTC.

This sequence joins TRBV4-1 and TRBJ1-1, with unresolved D. The V end was cut by 3 bases, the J end by 3 bases, with 14 bases between. The CDR3 has 15 amino acids. The V gene's germline CDR1 is MGHRA and CDR2 YSYEKL. In DNA, the CDR3 is TGCGCCAGCAGCCAGGCAGCGGCTGCGGACACTGAAGCTTTCTTT. Encoded protein: CASSQAAAADTEAFF.

The DNA of the CDR3 is TGTGCCAGCAGCTCCCTCCGGACTTCTGGAAACACCATATATTTT. It encodes CASSSLRTSGNTIYF. This chain joins TRBV7-2 and TRBJ1-3; D is unresolved. Germline V gene data show CDR1 as SGHTA and CDR2 as FQGNSA. The CDR3 is made up of 15 amino acids. The V and J ends lost 4 bases and 1 base respectively, with 11 bases between them. The full variable domain, rest sourced from reference TRBV7-2 and TRBJ1-3, is GAGVSQSPSNKVTEKGKDVELRCDPISGHTALYWYRQSLGQGLEFLIYFQGNSAPDKSGLPSDRFSAERTGGSVSTLTIQRTQQEDSAVYLCASSSLRTSGNTIYFGEGSWLTVV.